A single T cell receptor beta chain is shown here with its context. Its antigen remains unidentified. The sample comes from a study of cytomegalovirus exposure and HLA in healthy donors. Whole-study results and caveats: TCR beta V- and J-gene trimming was later associated with a missense DCLRE1C variant. TCR beta sequences reportedly predicted most subjects' HLA-A and HLA-B alleles accurately. Roughly uniform sequencing depth across donors was assumed, possibly incorrectly.

In the PCR, 60 Vbeta and 13 Jbeta primers were used. Only in-frame clones appear in the TCRdb table, and some are missing; sequencing was by immunoSEQ multiplex PCR. The sample has 150,000 to 200,000 clones, about 80% seen once. CDR1 and CDR2 (germline): LNHNV, YYDKDF (reference sequence). Losses at the gene ends were 0 bases for V and 2 bases for J; bases not matched to a gene: 4. The CDR3 runs 16 residues. The source is a woman aged 25 to 39 in good health and CMV-seronegative. V gene TRBV15 combines with J gene TRBJ2-3; 8 bases match TRBD1. The sample comprised PBMCs. CDR3 nucleotide sequence: TGTGCCACCAGCAGAGACGGACAGGGCGACACAGATACGCAGTATTTT. Translating gives CATSRDGQGDTDTQYF.